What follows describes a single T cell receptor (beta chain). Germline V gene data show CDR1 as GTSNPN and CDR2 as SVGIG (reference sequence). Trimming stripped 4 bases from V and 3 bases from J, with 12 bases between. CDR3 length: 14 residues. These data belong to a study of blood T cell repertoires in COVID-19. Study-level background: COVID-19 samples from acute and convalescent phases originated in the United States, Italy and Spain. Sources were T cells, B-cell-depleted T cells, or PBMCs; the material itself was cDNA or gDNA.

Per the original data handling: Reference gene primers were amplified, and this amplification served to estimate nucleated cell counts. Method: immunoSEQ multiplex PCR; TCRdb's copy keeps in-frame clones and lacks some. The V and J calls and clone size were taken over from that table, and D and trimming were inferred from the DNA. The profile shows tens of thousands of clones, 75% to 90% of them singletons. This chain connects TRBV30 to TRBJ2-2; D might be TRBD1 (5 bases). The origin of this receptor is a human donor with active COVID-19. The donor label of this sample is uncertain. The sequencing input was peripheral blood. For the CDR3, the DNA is TGTGCCTGGATCGGAGCAGGGTACACCGGGGAGCTGTTTTTT. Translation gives CAWIGAGYTGELFF.